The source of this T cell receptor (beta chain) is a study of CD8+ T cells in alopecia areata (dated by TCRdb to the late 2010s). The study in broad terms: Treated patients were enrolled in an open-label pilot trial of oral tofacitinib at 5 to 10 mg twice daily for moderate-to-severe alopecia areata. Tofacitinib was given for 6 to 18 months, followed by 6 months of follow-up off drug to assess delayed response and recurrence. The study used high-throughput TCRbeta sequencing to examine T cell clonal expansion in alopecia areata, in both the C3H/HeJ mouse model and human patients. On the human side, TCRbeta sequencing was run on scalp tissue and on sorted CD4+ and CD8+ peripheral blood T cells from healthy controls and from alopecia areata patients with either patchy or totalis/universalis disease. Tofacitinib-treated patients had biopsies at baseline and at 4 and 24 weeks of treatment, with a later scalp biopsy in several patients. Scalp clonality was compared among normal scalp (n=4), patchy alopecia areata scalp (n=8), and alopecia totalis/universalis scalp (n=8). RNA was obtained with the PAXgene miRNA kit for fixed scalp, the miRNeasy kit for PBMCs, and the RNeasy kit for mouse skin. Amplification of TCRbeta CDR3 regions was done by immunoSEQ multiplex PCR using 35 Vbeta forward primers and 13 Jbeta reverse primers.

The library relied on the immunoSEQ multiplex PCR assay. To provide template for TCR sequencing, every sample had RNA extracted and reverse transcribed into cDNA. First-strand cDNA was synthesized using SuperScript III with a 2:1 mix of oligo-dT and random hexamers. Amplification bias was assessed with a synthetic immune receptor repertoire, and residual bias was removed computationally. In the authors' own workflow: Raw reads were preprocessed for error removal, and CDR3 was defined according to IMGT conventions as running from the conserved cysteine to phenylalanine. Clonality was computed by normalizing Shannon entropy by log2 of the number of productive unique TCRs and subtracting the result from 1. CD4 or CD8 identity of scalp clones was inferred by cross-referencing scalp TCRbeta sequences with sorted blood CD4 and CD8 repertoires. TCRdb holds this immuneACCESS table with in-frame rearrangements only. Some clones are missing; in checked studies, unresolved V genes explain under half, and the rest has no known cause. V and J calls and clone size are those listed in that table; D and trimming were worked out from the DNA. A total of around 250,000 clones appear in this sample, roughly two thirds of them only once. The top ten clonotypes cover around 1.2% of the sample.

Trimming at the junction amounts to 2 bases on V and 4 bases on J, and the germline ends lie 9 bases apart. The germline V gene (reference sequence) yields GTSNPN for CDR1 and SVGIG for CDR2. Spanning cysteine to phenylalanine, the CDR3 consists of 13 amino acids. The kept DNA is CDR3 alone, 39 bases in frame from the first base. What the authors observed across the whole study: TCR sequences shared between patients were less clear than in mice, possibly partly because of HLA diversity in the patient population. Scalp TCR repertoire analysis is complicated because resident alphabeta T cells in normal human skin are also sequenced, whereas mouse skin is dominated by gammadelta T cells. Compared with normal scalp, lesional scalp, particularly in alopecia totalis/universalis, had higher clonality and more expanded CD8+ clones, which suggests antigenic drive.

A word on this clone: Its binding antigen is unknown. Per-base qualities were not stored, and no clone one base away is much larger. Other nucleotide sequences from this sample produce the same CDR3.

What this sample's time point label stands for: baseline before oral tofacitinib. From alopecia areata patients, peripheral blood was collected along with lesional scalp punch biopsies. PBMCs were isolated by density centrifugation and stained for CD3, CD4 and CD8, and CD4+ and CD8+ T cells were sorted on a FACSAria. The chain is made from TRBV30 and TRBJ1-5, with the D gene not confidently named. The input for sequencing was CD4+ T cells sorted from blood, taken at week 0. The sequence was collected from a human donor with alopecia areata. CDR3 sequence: CAWSPGSNQPQHF. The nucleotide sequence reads TGTGCCTGGAGTCCAGGTTCTAATCAGCCCCAGCATTTT. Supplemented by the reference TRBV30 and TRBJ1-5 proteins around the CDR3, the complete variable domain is SQTIHQWPATLVQPVGSPLSLECTVEGTSNPNLYWYRQAAGRGLQLLFYSVGIGQISSEVPQNLSASRPQDRQFILSSKKLLLSDSGFYLCAWSPGSNQPQHFGDGTRLSIL.